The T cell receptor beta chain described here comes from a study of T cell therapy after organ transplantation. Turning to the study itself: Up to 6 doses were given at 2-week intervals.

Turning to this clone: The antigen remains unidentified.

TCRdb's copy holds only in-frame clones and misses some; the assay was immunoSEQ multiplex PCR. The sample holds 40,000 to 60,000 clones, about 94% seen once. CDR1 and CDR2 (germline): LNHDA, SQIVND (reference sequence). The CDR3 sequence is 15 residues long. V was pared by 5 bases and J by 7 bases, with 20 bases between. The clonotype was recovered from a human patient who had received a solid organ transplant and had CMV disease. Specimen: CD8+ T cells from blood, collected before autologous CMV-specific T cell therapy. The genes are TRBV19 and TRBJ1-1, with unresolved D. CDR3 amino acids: CASSVAYDPGNEAFF. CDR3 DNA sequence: TGTGCCAGTAGTGTGGCTTATGACCCGGGGAATGAAGCTTTCTTT.